This TCR beta chain was observed in a study of early T cells in non-severe SARS-CoV-2 infection (dated by TCRdb to about 2021). Notes on the research overall: Because TCR sequencing was done on bulk RNA from unsorted whole blood, the alpha and beta chains could not be paired. General study outcomes and caveats: Matching against VDJdb was skewed toward anti-spike CD8 responses, likely underestimated virus-specific expansions, and missed private and CD4 specificities.

Library generation was performed with 5' RACE. The sequencing machine was a NextSeq 500. To correct for sequencing error and PCR bias, the TCR library protocol tagged individual cDNA molecules with unique molecular identifiers. Sequencing covered both TCR alpha and beta chains, and within each sample the abundances of alpha and beta sequences were tightly co-correlated. As for the original processing: Decombinator V4 was used to annotate the V gene, J gene and CDR3 of the TCR sequences. TCRs were defined as expanded if a significant change between any two time points was detected under a Poisson model with p below 0.0001. Abundances of TCRs were expressed as counts per million after normalisation to the total number of TCRs sequenced in each sample. TRAV1-2 paired with TRAJ12, TRAJ20 or TRAJ33 defined MAIT TCRs, while TRAV10 paired with TRAJ18 defined iNKT TCRs. VDJdb, accessed 1 November 2021, was searched for CMV, EBV and SARS-CoV-2 annotated TCRs, with TCRs annotated for multiple antigens excluded. The public reads were quality trimmed at Q25 with fastp and then assembled into clones with MiXCR by TCRdb, keeping productive beta chains. Entries are consolidated by CDR3 protein sequence, retaining the most common genes and DNA. The V and J calls come from TCRdb's annotation, not from the publication. The sample profile shows roughly 100,000 distinct CDR3 sequences; approximately 12% of them were found once. The top ten clones comprise around 4.8% of the sample.

The CDR3 runs 17 amino acids, cysteine and phenylalanine included. Only CDR3 DNA is held: 51 bases, read in frame from base 1. Here V drops 3 bases and J drops 0 bases, and the junction holds 10 bases not matched to any gene. This clonotype was counted at least ten times. Its antigen remains unidentified. No base quality information exists; no much larger clone differs at one position. This was a case-control study nested in a cohort of healthcare workers in London, UK, who had nasopharyngeal swab PCR tests and blood samples taken every week. Healthcare workers were recruited during the week of the UK lockdown, between 23 and 31 March 2020, and followed weekly for up to roughly 15 weeks.

The TCR sequence derives from an adult who was a healthcare worker with PCR-confirmed SARS-CoV-2 infection or an uninfected control (not recorded which). The rearranged chain carries TRBV12-3 or TRBV12-4 and TRBJ1-2, with TRBD1 matching 7 junction bases. The input for sequencing was whole blood, taken at baseline. The DNA sequence is TGTGCCAGCAGTTTTGCCGGGACAGCCAGCTCTAACTATGGCTACACCTTC. It is translated as CASSFAGTASSNYGYTF.